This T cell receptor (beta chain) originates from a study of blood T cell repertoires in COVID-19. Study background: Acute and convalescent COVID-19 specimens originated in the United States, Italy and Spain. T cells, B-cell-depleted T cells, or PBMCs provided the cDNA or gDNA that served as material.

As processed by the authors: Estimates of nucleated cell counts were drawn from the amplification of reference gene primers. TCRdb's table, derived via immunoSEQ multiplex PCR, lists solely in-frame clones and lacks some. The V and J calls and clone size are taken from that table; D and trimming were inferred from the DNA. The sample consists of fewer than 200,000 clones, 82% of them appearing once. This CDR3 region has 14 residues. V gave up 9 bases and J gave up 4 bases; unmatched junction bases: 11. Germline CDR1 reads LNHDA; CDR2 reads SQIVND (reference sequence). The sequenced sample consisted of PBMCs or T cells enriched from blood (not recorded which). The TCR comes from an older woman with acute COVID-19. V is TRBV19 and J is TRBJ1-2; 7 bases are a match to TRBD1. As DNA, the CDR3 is TGTGCCAGCCGAAGACCGGGACAGAGCTATGGCTACACCTTC. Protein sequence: CASRRPGQSYGYTF.